One sample yielded the 15 T cell receptor beta chains listed below, sequenced in a study of blood T cells in healthy people across ages (dated by TCRdb to the mid-2010s). Library construction relied on 5' RACE. Reads for this sample came from an Illumina HiSeq 2500. A second PCR of roughly 6 to 11 cycles was run with a J-beta primer mix and a sample-barcoded 5' primer. TCRdb trimmed the raw reads at Q25, called clones with MiXCR and kept productive beta chains. Rows are combined by CDR3 protein, so each entry shows the most common genes and DNA. The sample table lists roughly 930,000 distinct CDR3 sequences, roughly 48% of them with a count of one. Under 15% of the sample comes from the top ten. Input material: blood. The receptors were sampled from a man aged 25 to 45 in good health.

The J gene is TRBJ1-1, the V gene TRBV6-5; D remains ambiguous. CDR1 and CDR2 from the germline V gene are MNHEY and SVGAGI. V lost 0 bases to trimming and J lost 4 bases, with 18 bases between them. The CDR3 is 17 residues long. This CDR3 is CASSYSITPGYTTEAFF. CDR3 nucleotide sequence: TGTGCCAGCAGTTACTCCATCACCCCCGGGTACACCACTGAAGCTTTCTTT.

This clonotype was observed a few times. The chain is built from TRBV20-1 and TRBJ2-7; TRBD2 might be the D (5 bases). Trimming took 0 bases from V and 5 from J, leaving 17 bases between them. Germline-derived CDR1 and CDR2 are DFQATT and SNEGSKA (reference sequence). This CDR3 is built from 15 residues. CDR3 amino acids: CSARDPRSGFNEQYF. The CDR3 region has the DNA TGCAGTGCTAGAGACCCTCGGAGCGGCTTCAACGAGCAGTACTTC.

This clonotype occurred a few times. J is TRBJ2-5 and V is TRBV7-9; no clear D gene. The CDR3 loop spans 14 amino acids. The V end was cut by 4 bases, the J end by 1 base, with 10 bases between. Germline loops: CDR1 SEHNR, CDR2 FQNEAQ (reference sequence). Here the CDR3 DNA reads TGTGCCAGCAGCTACCTCGCCTCCCAAGAGACCCAGTACTTC. Amino acid sequence: CASSYLASQETQYF. The full variable domain, with the rest looked up from reference TRBV7-9 and TRBJ2-5, is DTGVSQNPRHKITKRGQNVTFRCDPISEHNRLYWYRQTLGQGPEFLTYFQNEAQLEKSRLLSDRFSAERPKGSFSTLEIQRTEQGDSAMYLCASSYLASQETQYFGPGTRLLVL.

This chain joins TRBV27 and TRBJ1-2, with 7 bases lining up with TRBD1. The V gene end was trimmed by 5 bases and the J gene end by 2 bases; junction bases not matched to a gene: 11. The germline V gene encodes CDR1 MNHEY and CDR2 SMNVEV (reference sequence). The CDR3 length is 16 residues. In nucleotides, the CDR3 is TGTGCCAGCAGTCCCTACCTCCGGACAGGCAACTATGGCTACACCTTC. Protein: CASSPYLRTGNYGYTF.

The chain couples TRBV4-1 to TRBJ1-1, with D unresolved. Trimming took 0 bases from V and 1 from J, leaving 9 bases between them. Germline V lookup: CDR1 MGHRA, CDR2 YSYEKL. The CDR3 is 15 residues long. CDR3 nucleotide sequence: TGCGCCAGCAGCCAAGATGGGTCAGGGAACACTGAAGCTTTCTTT. Amino acids: CASSQDGSGNTEAFF.

As concerns this clonotype: This may be a read error, as it is one base from a much larger clone. The rearrangement joins TRBV25-1 to TRBJ2-5; either TRBD1 or TRBD2 may supply D (6 bases each). Germline V CDR1 and CDR2: MGHDK, SYGVNS. The CDR3 extends over 15 amino acids. The ends were cut back, 10 bases at V and 11 bases at J, with 29 bases in the middle. CDR3 sequence: CANTFGGQGFVEQYF. The CDR3 bases are TGTGCCAACACCTTTGGGGGGCAGGGGTTTGTTGAGCAGTACTTC. The complete variable domain, with remaining parts taken from reference TRBV25-1 and TRBJ2-5, reads EADIYQTPRYLVIGTGKKITLECSQTMGHDKMYWYQQDPGMELHLIHYSYGVNSTEKGDLSSESTVSRIRTEHFPLTLESARPSHTSQYLCANTFGGQGFVEQYFGPGTRLLVL.

The chain recombines TRBV6-5 with TRBJ2-1; TRBD1 matches at 12 bases. V trimming: 11 bases; J trimming: 8 bases; junction bases outside the gene matches: 4. The CDR3 is 12 residues long. The germline gives CDR1 MNHEY, CDR2 SVGAGI. The CDR3 nucleotides read TGTGCCTCCGGGACAGGGGGCGATGAGCAGTTCTTC. Encoded protein: CASGTGGDEQFF.

This clonotype was seen once. The V call is TRBV20-1, the J call TRBJ2-5; 12 bases are a match to TRBD1. The ends lost 6 bases at V and 2 bases at J; junction bases unmatched: 7. The CDR3 has 15 amino acids. Germline lookup yields CDR1 DFQATT and CDR2 SNEGSKA (reference sequence). Written as DNA, the CDR3 is TGCAGTGCGAGGGACAGGGGGCGGGGGCAAGAGACCCAGTACTTC. Protein: CSARDRGRGQETQYF.

This clonotype was recorded at least ten times. V gene TRBV20-1 combines with J gene TRBJ1-1; D call uncertain. Germline V gene sequence: CDR1 DFQATT, CDR2 SNEGSKA (reference sequence). Trimming removed 5 bases from V and 0 bases from J, with 13 bases in between. This CDR3 has 14 amino acids. In DNA, the CDR3 is TGCAGTGCTGGTCGGACGGGGATGAACACTGAAGCTTTCTTT. Its translation is CSAGRTGMNTEAFF.

The chain joins TRBV29-1 to TRBJ2-5; D not certain. With the DNA end fitting TRBJ2-7 better, the J assignment may be wrong. The CDR3 totals 13 residues. Germline lookup yields CDR1 SQVTM and CDR2 ANQGSEA. The chain's CDR3 is CSVPEITMYEQYF. CDR3 sequence (DNA): TGCAGCGTTCCAGAGATAACGATGTACGAGCAGTACTTC.

CDR3 region: CASSPSGTERQPQHF. DNA of the CDR3: TGTGCCAGCAGCCCTTCCGGGACAGAAAGACAGCCCCAGCATTTT. The chain uses TRBV9 and TRBJ1-5, with TRBD1 matching over 7 bases. This CDR3 comprises 15 residues. The V gene's germline CDR1 is SGDLS and CDR2 YYNGEE. The J segment lost 7 bases and the V segment lost 4 bases, leaving 11 bases of the junction unmatched.

The genes are TRBV6-1 and TRBJ2-2, with 7 bases lining up with TRBD1. After removal of 4 bases from V and 5 bases from J, the junction contained 7 bases not matched to a gene. The CDR3 totals 15 residues. The germline gives CDR1 MNHNS, CDR2 SASEGT. CDR3 nucleotides: TGTGCCAGCAGTGGAGGACAGGATATGACCGGGGAGCTGTTTTTT. It is translated as CASSGGQDMTGELFF.

The gene calls are TRBV3-1 and TRBJ1-1, with D uncertain. Per germline, CDR1 LGHDT and CDR2 YNNKEL (reference sequence). V dropped 6 bases and J dropped 2 bases, with 13 bases sitting between them. This CDR3 has 14 residues. CDR3 in amino acids: CASRQLLGNTEAFF. The CDR3 DNA reads as TGTGCCAGCAGACAACTCTTAGGTAACACTGAAGCTTTCTTT.

V usage is TRBV4-1 and J usage is TRBJ1-5; D ambiguous. With 0 bases removed from V and 6 bases from J, the gap between germline ends came to 3 bases. The CDR3 runs 12 residues. The germline gives CDR1 MGHRA, CDR2 YSYEKL. CDR3 protein: CASSQDAQPQHF. The CDR3 DNA follows: TGCGCCAGCAGCCAAGATGCTCAGCCCCAGCATTTT.

Only a few counts were recorded for this clonotype. V is TRBV6-5 and J is TRBJ2-5; 7 bases map to TRBD1. The CDR3 runs 16 residues. V lost 0 bases to trimming and J lost 5 bases; unmatched junction nucleotides: 9. Germline lookup yields CDR1 MNHEY and CDR2 SVGAGI. The CDR3 region is CASSYSLGTETETQYF. CDR3 DNA: TGTGCCAGCAGTTACTCGTTGGGGACAGAAACGGAGACCCAGTACTTC.